What follows are 12 T cell receptor beta chains derived from one specimen sequenced in a study of blood T cell repertoires in COVID-19. Here immunoSEQ multiplex PCR was the method, and the copy in TCRdb shows in-frame clones only, minus some. The sample yields about 140,000 clones, 86% seen once. The sample comprised PBMCs or T cells enriched from blood (not recorded which). The receptors here all came from a man aged 50 or older who had recovered from COVID-19.

This clone was observed a single time. The chain uses TRBV7-2 and TRBJ2-7, with 11 bases that match TRBD2. V lost 5 bases to trimming and J lost 7 bases; unmatched junction nucleotides: 16. The germline V gene encodes CDR1 SGHTA and CDR2 FQGNSA. The length of the CDR3 is 17 residues. This CDR3 is CASSQSSGGSYAWEQYF. CDR3 DNA sequence: TGTGCCAGCAGCCAGTCTAGCGGGGGGTCCTATGCGTGGGAGCAGTACTTC.

The chain has TRBV18 and TRBJ1-2; D is perhaps TRBD1 (5 bases). The V gene's germline CDR1 is KGHSH and CDR2 LQKENI. V was trimmed by 2 bases and J by 3 bases, leaving 13 bases between them. The CDR3 consists of 15 residues. CDR3: CASSPSQGWDYGYTF. The CDR3 region has the DNA TGTGCCAGCTCACCATCCCAGGGTTGGGACTATGGCTACACCTTC.

The chain joins TRBV18 to TRBJ2-1; D call uncertain. V gave up 2 bases and J gave up 5 bases, with 4 bases separating them. Germline-derived CDR1 and CDR2 are KGHSH and LQKENI. The CDR3 has 12 residues. DNA for the CDR3: TGTGCCAGCTCACCATCGGACAATGAGCAGTTCTTC. It is translated as CASSPSDNEQFF. Drawing the rest from reference TRBV18 and TRBJ2-1, the complete variable domain is NAGVMQNPRHLVRRRGQEARLRCSPMKGHSHVYWYRQLPEEGLKFMVYLQKENIIDESGMPKERFSAEFPKEGPSILRIQQVVRGDSAAYFCASSPSDNEQFFGPGTRLTVL.

The genes are TRBV29-1 and TRBJ2-1; 7 bases map to TRBD2. Germline V lookup: CDR1 SQVTM, CDR2 ANQGSEA. The V gene end was trimmed by 5 bases and the J gene end by 7 bases; junction bases not matched to a gene: 11. CDR3 length: 14 amino acids. CDR3 loop: CSVPRAGKGNEQFF. CDR3 bases: TGCAGCGTTCCCCGAGCGGGGAAAGGAAATGAGCAGTTCTTC.

This clone was picked up a small number of times. V and J are TRBV30 and TRBJ2-7; D possibly corresponds to TRBD2 (5 bases). V was cut by 4 bases and J by 1 base, with 14 bases left in between. The CDR3 runs 14 residues. CDR1 and CDR2 (germline): GTSNPN, SVGIG (reference sequence). Written as DNA, the CDR3 is TGTGCCTGGACGTCGAAGGACTGGTCCTACGAGCAGTACGTC. It codes for CAWTSKDWSYEQYV.

The gene calls are TRBV7-2 and TRBJ2-7; 8 bases match TRBD1. Looked up from germline, CDR1 is SGHTA and CDR2 is FQGNSA. After removal of 4 bases from V and 5 bases from J, the junction contained 10 bases not matched to a gene. The CDR3 is 15 residues long. The CDR3 DNA reads TGTGCCAGCAGCTACCCGGACAGGGCGGGTAACGAGCAGTACTTC. Translated, it gives CASSYPDRAGNEQYF.

V is TRBV27 and J is TRBJ2-7; TRBD1 matches at 9 bases. Germline trimming cut 4 bases from V and 4 bases from J; bases unmatched to any gene: 8. Germline-derived CDR1 and CDR2 are MNHEY and SMNVEV (reference sequence). The CDR3 is made up of 15 amino acids. DNA for the CDR3: TGTGCCAGCAGTTCCGGGACAGGGAAAAATTACGAGCAGTACGTC. The encoded protein is CASSSGTGKNYEQYV.

J is TRBJ1-1 and V is TRBV19; D is uncertain. Trimming left V 5 bases short and J 5 bases short, with 12 bases between. CDR1 and CDR2 from the germline V gene are LNHDA and SQIVND (reference sequence). CDR3 length: 13 residues. The chain's CDR3 is CASSPLRGTEAFF. The CDR3 DNA follows: TGTGCCAGTAGTCCCCTCCGAGGGACTGAAGCTTTCTTT.

This chain joins TRBV19 and TRBJ1-1; no clear D gene. This CDR3 is built from 13 residues. Germline V gene lookup returns CDR1 LNHDA and CDR2 SQIVND (reference sequence). Trimming left V 6 bases short and J 1 base short, with 9 bases between. CDR3 region: CASRIQSNTEAFF. In nucleotides, the CDR3 is TGTGCCAGTAGGATACAATCGAACACTGAAGCTTTCTTT.

This clone was counted between two and nine times. V is TRBV6-5 and J is TRBJ1-2, with D perhaps TRBD1 (6 bases). Trimming pared 6 bases from V and 8 bases from J, leaving 16 bases between. In germline, CDR1 is MNHEY, CDR2 SVGAGI. The CDR3 is made up of 13 amino acids. CDR3 in amino acids: CASRGAASAGYTF. The CDR3 DNA reads TGTGCCAGCAGGGGGGCAGCCTCCGCAGGCTACACCTTC.

This clone was seen a handful of times. This chain links TRBV20-1 with TRBJ2-7, with D perhaps matching TRBD1 (6 bases). The V gene lost 3 bases and the J gene lost 2 bases, with 14 bases spanning the gap. Germline CDR1 is DFQATT and CDR2 is SNEGSKA (reference sequence). CDR3 length equals 14 residues. CDR3 loop: CSASRQAPPYEQYF. As DNA, the CDR3 is TGCAGTGCTAGTAGACAGGCTCCTCCCTACGAGCAGTACTTC.

The chain combines TRBV18 with TRBJ2-3; weak D call: TRBD2 (6 bases). The germline V gene has CDR1 KGHSH and CDR2 LQKENI. The CDR3 spans 18 residues. V lost 0 bases and J 0 bases, leaving 16 bases between the germline ends. CDR3 loop: CASSPPGTSIRSTDTQYF. DNA for the CDR3: TGTGCCAGCTCACCACCCGGGACTTCCATTCGGAGCACAGATACGCAGTATTTT.